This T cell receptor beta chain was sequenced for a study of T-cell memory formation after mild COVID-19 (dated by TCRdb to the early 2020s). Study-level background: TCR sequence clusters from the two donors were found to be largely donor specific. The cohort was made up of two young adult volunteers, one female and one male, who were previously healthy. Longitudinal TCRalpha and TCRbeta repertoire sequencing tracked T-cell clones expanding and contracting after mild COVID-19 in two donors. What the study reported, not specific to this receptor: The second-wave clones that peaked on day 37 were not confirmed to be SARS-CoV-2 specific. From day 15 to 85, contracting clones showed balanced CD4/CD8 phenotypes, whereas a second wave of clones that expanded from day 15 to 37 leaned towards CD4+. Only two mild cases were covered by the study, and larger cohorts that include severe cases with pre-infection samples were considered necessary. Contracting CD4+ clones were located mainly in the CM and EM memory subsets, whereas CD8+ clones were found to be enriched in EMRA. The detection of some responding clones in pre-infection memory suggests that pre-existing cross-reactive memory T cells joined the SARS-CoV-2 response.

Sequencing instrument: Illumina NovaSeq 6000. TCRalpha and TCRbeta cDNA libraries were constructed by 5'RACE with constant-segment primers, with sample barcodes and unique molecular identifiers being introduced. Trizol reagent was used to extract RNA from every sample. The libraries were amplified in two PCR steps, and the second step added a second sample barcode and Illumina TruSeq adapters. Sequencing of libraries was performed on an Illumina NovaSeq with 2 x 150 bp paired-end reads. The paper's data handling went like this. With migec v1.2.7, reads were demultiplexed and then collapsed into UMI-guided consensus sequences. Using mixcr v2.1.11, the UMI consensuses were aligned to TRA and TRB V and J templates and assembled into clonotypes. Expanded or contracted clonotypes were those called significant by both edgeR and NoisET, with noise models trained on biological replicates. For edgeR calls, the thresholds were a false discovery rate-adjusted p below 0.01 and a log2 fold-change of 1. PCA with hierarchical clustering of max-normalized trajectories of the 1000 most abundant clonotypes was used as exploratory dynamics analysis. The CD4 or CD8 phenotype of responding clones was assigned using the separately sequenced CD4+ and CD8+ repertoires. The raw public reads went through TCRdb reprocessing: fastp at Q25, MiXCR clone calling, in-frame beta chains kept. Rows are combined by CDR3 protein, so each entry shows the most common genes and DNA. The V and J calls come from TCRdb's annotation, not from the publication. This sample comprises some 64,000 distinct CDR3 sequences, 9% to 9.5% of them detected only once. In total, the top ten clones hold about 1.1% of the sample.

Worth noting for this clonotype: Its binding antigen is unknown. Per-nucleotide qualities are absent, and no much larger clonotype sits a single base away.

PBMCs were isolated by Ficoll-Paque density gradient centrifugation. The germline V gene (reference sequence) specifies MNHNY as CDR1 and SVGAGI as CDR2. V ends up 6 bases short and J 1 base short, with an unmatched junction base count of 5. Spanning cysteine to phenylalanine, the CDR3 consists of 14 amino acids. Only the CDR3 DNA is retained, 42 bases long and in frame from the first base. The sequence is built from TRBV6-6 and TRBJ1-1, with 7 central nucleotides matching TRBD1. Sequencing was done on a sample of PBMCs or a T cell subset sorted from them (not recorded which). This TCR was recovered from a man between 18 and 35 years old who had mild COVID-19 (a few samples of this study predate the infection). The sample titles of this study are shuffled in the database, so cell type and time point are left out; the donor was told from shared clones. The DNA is TGTGCCAGCAGACCCGGGACAGAGAACACTGAAGCTTTCTTT. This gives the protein CASRPGTENTEAFF.